This T cell receptor (beta chain) was recovered during a study of technical replicates of blood from a handful of donors. Method: immunoSEQ multiplex PCR; TCRdb's copy keeps in-frame clones and lacks some. The sample has approximately 70,000 clones; 92% are singletons. V gave up 1 base and J gave up 7 bases; unmatched junction bases: 5. Germline-derived CDR1 and CDR2 are SGHAT and FQNNGV. This CDR3 contains 15 residues. The chain joins TRBV11-2 to TRBJ2-3, with 10 bases lining up with TRBD2. Sequences were obtained from T cells isolated from PBMCs. The sequence was collected from a human donor in good health. The CDR3 loop is CASSLVLAGVHTQYF. The CDR3 coding sequence is TGTGCCAGCAGCTTAGTGCTAGCGGGGGTACATACGCAGTATTTT.